A single sample is the source of the 8 T cell receptor beta chains below, sequenced in a study of OX40 agonist ivuxolimab in advanced cancers. Here immunoSEQ multiplex PCR was the method, and the copy in TCRdb shows in-frame clones only, minus some. The repertoire includes tens of thousands of clones, about 90% of them detected once, and about 4.9% sits in the top ten. This specimen was CD4+ or CD8+ T cells sorted from blood, taken in a trial of the OX40 agonist ivuxolimab. The receptors shown here come from an adult with an advanced solid tumor such as melanoma, head and neck, liver or kidney cancer.

This chain joins TRBV28 and TRBJ2-7, with 12 bases identical to TRBD2. Germline-derived CDR1 and CDR2 are MDHEN and SYDVKM. V lost 6 bases and J lost 3; bases outside the gene matches: 6. The CDR3 has 15 residues. In nucleotides, the CDR3 is TGTGCCAGCAGGATACTAGCGGGAGGCCTCTACGAGCAGTACTTC. Protein product: CASRILAGGLYEQYF.

To note about this clone: Other DNA variants within this sample encode the same CDR3. The chain joins TRBV27 to TRBJ1-2, with D possibly being TRBD1 (5 bases). CDR1 is MNHEY and CDR2 is SMNVEV in the germline V gene (reference sequence). V was shortened by 2 bases and J by 6 bases, with 7 bases between the two germline ends. The CDR3 sequence is 12 residues long. CDR3 residues: CASSLGGNGYTF. Written as DNA, the CDR3 is TGTGCCAGCAGTTTAGGGGGAAATGGCTACACCTTC.

The gene calls are TRBV9 and TRBJ1-1, with D tentatively TRBD1 (6 bases). Looked up from germline, CDR1 is SGDLS and CDR2 is YYNGEE. There are 15 residues in the CDR3. Trimming shortened V by 4 bases and J by 8 bases, and 21 bases separated the two germline ends. DNA of the CDR3: TGTGCCAGCAGCCCCTCTGGGGGGGGCACCGAAGAAGCTTTCTTT. This translates into CASSPSGGGTEEAFF.

This rearrangement joins TRBV6-4 to TRBJ2-1; D is unresolved. The CDR3 totals 15 residues. V was trimmed by 2 bases and J by 4 bases, leaving 12 bases between them. Germline lookup yields CDR1 MRHNA and CDR2 SNTAGT. Here the CDR3 reads CASSDGSGLYNEQFF. Written as DNA, the CDR3 is TGTGCCAGCAGTGACGGTAGTGGGCTTTACAATGAGCAGTTCTTC.

The chain couples TRBV30 to TRBJ2-7; D may be TRBD1 (5 bases). The CDR3 consists of 15 residues. Trimming took 0 bases from V and 4 from J, leaving 16 bases between them. Germline V CDR1 and CDR2: GTSNPN, SVGIG (reference sequence). The CDR3 DNA follows: TGTGCCTGGAGTGTAAATCAGGGATTAGGATACGAGCAGTACTTC. The encoded protein is CAWSVNQGLGYEQYF.

This clone was detected only once. This chain connects TRBV27 to TRBJ1-5, with a weak D call TRBD1 (6 bases). With 5 bases removed from V and 4 bases from J, the gap between germline ends came to 24 bases. The CDR3 sequence is 18 residues long. Germline V gene sequence: CDR1 MNHEY, CDR2 SMNVEV (reference sequence). CDR3 protein: CASSPMGLQGIGNQPQHF. The CDR3 DNA follows: TGTGCCAGCAGTCCCATGGGCCTACAGGGAATAGGGAATCAGCCCCAGCATTTT.

The chain carries TRBV7-9 and TRBJ1-2; D is unresolved. V lost 0 bases and J 6 bases, leaving 5 bases between the germline ends. The CDR3 is 12 amino acids. CDR1 SEHNR and CDR2 FQNEAQ come from the germline V gene (reference sequence). Here the CDR3 DNA reads TGTGCCAGCAGCTTAGCCCAGGATGGCTACACCTTC. Translation: CASSLAQDGYTF.

The rearrangement joins TRBV27 to TRBJ2-1; D remains ambiguous. With 7 bases removed from V and 0 bases from J, the gap between germline ends came to 16 bases. The CDR3 length is 16 residues. Germline V gene sequence: CDR1 MNHEY, CDR2 SMNVEV (reference sequence). The CDR3 here is CASTALTQSSYNEQFF. CDR3 DNA sequence: TGTGCCAGCACCGCCCTGACCCAAAGCTCCTACAATGAGCAGTTCTTC.